What follows describes a single TCR beta chain. Antigen specificity is unknown. CDR3 length: 14 amino acids. V was clipped by 0 bases and J by 10 bases, with 12 bases between them. Germline CDR1 and CDR2: MNHEY and SVGAGI. This specimen belongs to a study of T cell repertoires in cytomegalovirus infection. TCRdb reprocessed the reads via MiXCR and lists one record per CDR3 protein. The sample holds 700,000 to 900,000 distinct CDR3 sequences, roughly 28% seen once. General study points: Frequencies of public TCR beta families were cumulated, and this identified carriers of CMV plus the relevant HLA. The ex vivo response was dominated by HLA-C-restricted CMV-specific TCR beta clonotypes.

The receptor comes from a human donor in good health (CMV status not recorded). Some clones in this sample may be carry-over from other donors' samples. This sequence joins TRBV6-5 and TRBJ1-4; D perhaps matches TRBD1 (5 bases). The sequencing used cultured CD8+ T cells from PBMCs, collected from culture after CMV antigen stimulation. The CDR3 is CASSYSGGDGKLFF. The DNA of the CDR3 is TGTGCCAGCAGTTACTCGGGGGGGGATGGAAAACTGTTTTTT.